These 6 T cell receptor beta chains share one sample of origin, sequenced in a study of T cell repertoires in cytomegalovirus infection. TCRdb fed the reads into MiXCR, producing one record per CDR3 protein. Found here are about 530,000 distinct CDR3 sequences, more than 20% of them singletons; the top ten hold about 13%. Input material: PBMCs. The receptor source for this set is a human donor in good health (CMV status not recorded). Some clones in this sample may be carry-over from other donors' samples.

The J gene is TRBJ1-2, the V gene TRBV30, with D possibly being TRBD1 (6 bases). Germline V lookup: CDR1 GTSNPN, CDR2 SVGIG (reference sequence). The length of the CDR3 is 10 residues. CDR3 DNA sequence: TGTGCGGGACAAATCGGTGGCTACACCTTC. Its protein product is CAGQIGGYTF. Supplemented by reference TRBV30 and TRBJ1-2, the full variable domain reads SQTIHQWPATLVQPVGSPLSLECTVEGTSNPNLYWYRQAAGRGLQLLFYSVGIGQISSEVPQNLSASRPQDRQFILSSKKLLLSDSGFYLCAGQIGGYTFGSGTRLTVV.

In its sample, this clonotype was seen a few times. Its ends do not fully match the called genes, so a read error is possible. CDR3 bases: TGTGCCAGCAGCGCCGGGACTAGCGGGAGCCAGGATTTT. It codes for CASSAGTSGSQDF. J is TRBJ2-3 and V is TRBV7-6; the match to TRBD2 covers 14 bases. Germline V lookup: CDR1 SGHVS, CDR2 FNYEAQ. The CDR3 extends over 13 amino acids.

This clonotype has a handful of counts. V and J are TRBV19 and TRBJ2-3, with 8 bases aligning to TRBD1. Trimming took 4 bases from V and 3 from J; bases not matched to a gene: 6. The CDR3 has 15 residues. The germline CDR1 and CDR2 sequences are LNHDA and SQIVND (reference sequence). CDR3 DNA: TGTGCCAGTAGTAGCCCAGGACAGGGAACAGATACGCAGTATTTT. This gives the protein CASSSPGQGTDTQYF.

This rearrangement joins TRBV30 to TRBJ1-2, with D hard to call. V lost 0 bases and J 7 bases, leaving 12 bases between the germline ends. This CDR3 contains 13 residues. From germline, CDR1 is GTSNPN and CDR2 SVGIG (reference sequence). The CDR3 here is CAWSVIGVGGYTF. The CDR3 DNA reads as TGTGCCTGGAGTGTAATAGGTGTAGGTGGCTACACCTTC.

The chain is built from TRBV18 and TRBJ2-7; 7 bases line up with TRBD1. V was pared by 5 bases and J by 3 bases, with 4 bases of the junction left unmatched. The CDR3 runs 13 residues. The V gene's germline CDR1 is KGHSH and CDR2 LQKENI. The CDR3 protein is CASSMGQIYEQYV. CDR3 nucleotides: TGTGCCAGCTCAATGGGACAGATCTACGAGCAGTACGTC.

This clonotype was picked up many times. The chain joins TRBV7-2 to TRBJ2-2; 9 bases are a match to TRBD2. V was clipped by 3 bases and J by 1 base; unmatched bases: 0. Germline V lookup: CDR1 SGHTA, CDR2 FQGNSA. The length of the CDR3 is 15 residues. CDR3 loop: CASSFSGRNTGELFF. CDR3 sequence (DNA): TGTGCCAGCAGCTTTAGCGGGAGGAACACCGGGGAGCTGTTTTTT.